This T cell receptor beta chain originates from a study of T cell responses to AZD1222 COVID-19 vaccine. This CDR3 is built from 16 residues. V lost 4 bases and J lost 5; bases outside the gene matches: 11. Germline CDR1 reads LNHDA; CDR2 reads SQIVND (reference sequence). Study-wide findings and caveats: Spike-wide coverage was observed for vaccine-associated CD4 TCRs, with dominant responses at 160-218 and 743-854.

Produced via immunoSEQ multiplex PCR; TCRdb's table is partial and in-frame only. This sample has more than 120,000 clones; approximately 86% occur once, and the top ten carry 5.4%. In the case of this clone: Its antigen is undetermined.

This TCR was sampled from an adult who received the MenACWY meningococcal vaccine as a control. The sample was peripheral blood, taken 28 days after the second dose of the MenACWY control vaccine. The chain links TRBV19 to TRBJ1-5, with TRBD1 identical over 7 bases. CDR3 sequence reads: CASSTGQTRLDQPQHF. DNA of the CDR3: TGTGCCAGTAGTACGGGACAGACCCGGTTGGATCAGCCCCAGCATTTT.